The sequence of this TCR beta chain was determined in a study of T cell changes during pregnancy in multiple sclerosis. The repertoire was sequenced with immunoSEQ multiplex PCR; TCRdb's copy has only in-frame clones and lacks some. The sample contains tens of thousands of clones, around 94% of which appear only once. CDR3 length: 13 amino acids. Germline CDR1 MDHEN, CDR2 SYDVKM. V was clipped by 3 bases and J by 9 bases, with 12 bases between them. The receptor comes from a female donor with multiple sclerosis, enrolled in a pregnancy study. The chain joins TRBV28 to TRBJ1-5; D is unresolved. The sequencing used peripheral blood, collected before pregnancy. The CDR3 loop is CASSFRLQGPQHF. CDR3 nucleotide sequence: TGTGCCAGCAGTTTCCGACTGCAAGGGCCCCAGCATTTT.